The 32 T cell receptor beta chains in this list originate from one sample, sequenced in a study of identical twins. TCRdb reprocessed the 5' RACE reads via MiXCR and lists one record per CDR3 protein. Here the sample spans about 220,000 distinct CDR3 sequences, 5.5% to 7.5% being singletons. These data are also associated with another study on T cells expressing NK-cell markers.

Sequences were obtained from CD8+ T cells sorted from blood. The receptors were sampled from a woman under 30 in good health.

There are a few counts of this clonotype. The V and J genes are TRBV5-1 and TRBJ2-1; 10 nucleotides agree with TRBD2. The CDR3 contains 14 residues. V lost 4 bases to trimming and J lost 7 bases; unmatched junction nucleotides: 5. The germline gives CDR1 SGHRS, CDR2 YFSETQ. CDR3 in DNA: TGCGCCAGCAGCGGCGGGACTAGCGCAAATGAGCAGTTCTTC. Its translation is CASSGGTSANEQFF.

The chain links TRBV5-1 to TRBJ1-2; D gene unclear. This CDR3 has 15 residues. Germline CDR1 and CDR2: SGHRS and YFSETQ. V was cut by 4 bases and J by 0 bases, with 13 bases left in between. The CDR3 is CASSPSFGANYGYTF. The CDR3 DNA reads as TGCGCCAGCAGCCCGAGTTTTGGAGCTAACTATGGCTACACCTTC.

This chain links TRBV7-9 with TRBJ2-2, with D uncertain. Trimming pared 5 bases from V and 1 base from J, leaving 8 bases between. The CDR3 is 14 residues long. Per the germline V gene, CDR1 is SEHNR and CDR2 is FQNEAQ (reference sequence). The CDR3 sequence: CASSPVGNTGELFF. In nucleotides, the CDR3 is TGTGCCAGCAGCCCTGTCGGGAACACCGGGGAGCTGTTTTTT.

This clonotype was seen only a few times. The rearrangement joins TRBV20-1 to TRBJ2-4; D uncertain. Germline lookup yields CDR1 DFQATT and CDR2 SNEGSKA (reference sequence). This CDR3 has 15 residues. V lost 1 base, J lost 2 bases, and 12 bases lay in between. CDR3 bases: TGCAGTGCTAGAGTGGGTGACTTGACCAAAAACATTCAGTACTTC. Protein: CSARVGDLTKNIQYF.

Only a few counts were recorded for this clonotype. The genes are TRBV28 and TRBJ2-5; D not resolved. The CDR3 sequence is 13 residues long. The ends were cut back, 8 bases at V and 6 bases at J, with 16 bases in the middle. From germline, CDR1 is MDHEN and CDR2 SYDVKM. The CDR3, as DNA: TGTGCCAGCTTGGGGTCGGTGGGGAAGACCCAGTACTTC. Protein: CASLGSVGKTQYF.

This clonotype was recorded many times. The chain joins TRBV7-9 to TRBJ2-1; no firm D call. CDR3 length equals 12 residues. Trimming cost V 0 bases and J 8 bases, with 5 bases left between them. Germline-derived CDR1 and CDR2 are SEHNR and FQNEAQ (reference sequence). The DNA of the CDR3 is TGTGCCAGCAGCTTAGCGAGCGATGAGCAGTTCTTC. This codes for CASSLASDEQFF.

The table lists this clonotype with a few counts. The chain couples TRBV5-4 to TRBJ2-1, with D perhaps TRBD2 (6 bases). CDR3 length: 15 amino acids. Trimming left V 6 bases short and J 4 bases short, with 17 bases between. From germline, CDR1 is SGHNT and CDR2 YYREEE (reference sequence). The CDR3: CASTRTGTYYNEQFF. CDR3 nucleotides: TGTGCCAGCACCCGTACCGGGACTTATTACAATGAGCAGTTCTTC.

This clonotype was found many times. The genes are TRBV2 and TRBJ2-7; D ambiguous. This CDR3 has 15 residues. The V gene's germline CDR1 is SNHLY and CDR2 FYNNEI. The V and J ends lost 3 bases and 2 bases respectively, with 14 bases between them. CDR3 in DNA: TGTGCCAGCAGTGAGTCCCCAGGCGCTACCTACGAGCAGTACTTC. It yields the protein CASSESPGATYEQYF.

CDR3 in DNA: TGTGCCAGCAGCGTAGATCGGCAGGCGAGCTCCTACAATGAGCAGTTCTTC. Translating gives CASSVDRQASSYNEQFF. The chain combines TRBV9 with TRBJ2-1; D call uncertain. The V and J ends lost 0 bases and 0 bases respectively, with 13 bases between them. CDR3 length equals 17 residues. From germline, CDR1 is SGDLS and CDR2 YYNGEE.

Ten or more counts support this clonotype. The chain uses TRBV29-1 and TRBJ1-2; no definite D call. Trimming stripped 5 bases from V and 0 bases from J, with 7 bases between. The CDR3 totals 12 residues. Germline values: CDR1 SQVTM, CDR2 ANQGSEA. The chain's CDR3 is CSVIFANYGYTF. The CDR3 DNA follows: TGCAGCGTTATCTTTGCTAACTATGGCTACACCTTC.

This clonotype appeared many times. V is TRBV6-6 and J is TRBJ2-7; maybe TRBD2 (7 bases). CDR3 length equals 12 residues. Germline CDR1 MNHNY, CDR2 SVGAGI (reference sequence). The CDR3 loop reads CAHSAGAYEQYF. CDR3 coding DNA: TGTGCGCACTCCGCGGGGGCTTACGAGCAGTACTTC.

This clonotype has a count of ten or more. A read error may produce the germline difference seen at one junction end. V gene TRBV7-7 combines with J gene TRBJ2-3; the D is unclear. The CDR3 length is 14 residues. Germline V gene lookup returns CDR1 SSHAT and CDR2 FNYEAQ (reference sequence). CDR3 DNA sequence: TGTGCTAGCAGCTTAGATTCTAGAACAGATACGCAGTATTTT. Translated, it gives CASSLDSRTDTQYF.

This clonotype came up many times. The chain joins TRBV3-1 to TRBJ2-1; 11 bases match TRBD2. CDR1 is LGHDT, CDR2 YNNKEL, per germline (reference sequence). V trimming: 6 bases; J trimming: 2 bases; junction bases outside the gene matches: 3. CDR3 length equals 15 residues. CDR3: CASSDSGGAYNEQFF. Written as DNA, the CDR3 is TGTGCCAGCAGTGATAGCGGGGGGGCCTACAATGAGCAGTTCTTC.

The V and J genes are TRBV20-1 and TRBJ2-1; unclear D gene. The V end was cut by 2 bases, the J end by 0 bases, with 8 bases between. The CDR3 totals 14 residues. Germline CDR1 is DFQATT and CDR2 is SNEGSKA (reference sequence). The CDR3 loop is CSARPPDSYNEQFF. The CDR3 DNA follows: TGCAGTGCTAGACCACCCGACTCCTACAATGAGCAGTTCTTC.

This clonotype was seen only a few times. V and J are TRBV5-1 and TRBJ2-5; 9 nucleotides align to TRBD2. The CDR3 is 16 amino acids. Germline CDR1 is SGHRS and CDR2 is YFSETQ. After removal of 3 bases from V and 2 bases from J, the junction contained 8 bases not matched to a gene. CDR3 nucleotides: TGCGCCAGCAGCTCGGAGGGACTAGCAGTACAAGAGACCCAGTACTTC. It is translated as CASSSEGLAVQETQYF.

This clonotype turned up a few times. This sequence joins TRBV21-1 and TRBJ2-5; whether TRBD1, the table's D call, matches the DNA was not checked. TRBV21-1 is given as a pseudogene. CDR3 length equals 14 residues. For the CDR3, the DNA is TGTGCCAGCAGCCAGGAGACAGGTAACAAGACCCAGTACTTC. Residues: CASSQETGNKTQYF.

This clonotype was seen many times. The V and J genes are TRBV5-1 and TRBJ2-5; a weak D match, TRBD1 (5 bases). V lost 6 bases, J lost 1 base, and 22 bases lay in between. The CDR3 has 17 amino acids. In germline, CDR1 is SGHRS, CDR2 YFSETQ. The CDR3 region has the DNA TGCGCCAGCATGACCGGCGATGGGATAAGGGGCCAAGAGACCCAGTACTTC. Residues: CASMTGDGIRGQETQYF.

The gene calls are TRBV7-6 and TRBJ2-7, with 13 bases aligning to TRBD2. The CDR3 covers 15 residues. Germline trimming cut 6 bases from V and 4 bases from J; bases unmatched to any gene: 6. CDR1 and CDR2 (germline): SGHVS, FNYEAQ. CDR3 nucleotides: TGTGCCAGCAGTTCAGGGACTAGCGGGACTTACGAGCAGTACTTC. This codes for CASSSGTSGTYEQYF.

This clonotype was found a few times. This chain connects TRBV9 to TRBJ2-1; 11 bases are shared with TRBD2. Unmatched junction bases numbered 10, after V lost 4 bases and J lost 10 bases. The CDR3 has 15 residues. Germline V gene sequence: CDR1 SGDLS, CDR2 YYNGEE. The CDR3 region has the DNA TGTGCCAGCAGCTCGGCCGGGACTAGCGGACCCGAGCAGTTCTTC. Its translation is CASSSAGTSGPEQFF.

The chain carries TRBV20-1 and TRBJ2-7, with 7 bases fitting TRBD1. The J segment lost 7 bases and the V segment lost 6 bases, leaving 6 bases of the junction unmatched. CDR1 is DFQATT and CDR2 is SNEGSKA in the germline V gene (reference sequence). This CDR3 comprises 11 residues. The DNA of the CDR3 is TGCAGTGCAACAGGGGTGAGGGAGCAGTACTTC. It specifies CSATGVREQYF.

The CDR3 nucleotides are TGTGCCAGCAGCTCGCCGGGACAGGGGACTGAAGCTTTCTTT. Residues: CASSSPGQGTEAFF. The V and J genes are TRBV7-9 and TRBJ1-1; 10 nucleotides agree with TRBD1. The CDR3 length is 14 residues. Germline V gene lookup returns CDR1 SEHNR and CDR2 FQNEAQ (reference sequence). V lost 4 bases, J lost 5 bases, and 4 bases stayed unmatched. Variable domain in full (rest from reference TRBV7-9 and TRBJ1-1): DTGVSQNPRHKITKRGQNVTFRCDPISEHNRLYWYRQTLGQGPEFLTYFQNEAQLEKSRLLSDRFSAERPKGSFSTLEIQRTEQGDSAMYLCASSSPGQGTEAFFGQGTRLTVV.

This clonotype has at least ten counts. The CDR3 region has the DNA TGTGCCAGCAGCGTAGCCGAGAGCGGGAATGGTGACGAGCAGTACTTC. Translating it yields CASSVAESGNGDEQYF. V usage is TRBV9 and J usage is TRBJ2-7; 7 nucleotides align to TRBD2. Trimming removed 0 bases from V and 5 bases from J; junction bases left unmatched: 11. CDR1 and CDR2 from the germline V gene are SGDLS and YYNGEE. The CDR3 consists of 16 residues.

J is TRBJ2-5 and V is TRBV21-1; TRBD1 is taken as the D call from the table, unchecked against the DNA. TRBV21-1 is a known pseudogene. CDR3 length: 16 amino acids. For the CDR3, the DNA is TGTGCCAGCAGCAAAGCGGCAGGGGGCGGGGTAGAGACCCAGTACTTC. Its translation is CASSKAAGGGVETQYF.

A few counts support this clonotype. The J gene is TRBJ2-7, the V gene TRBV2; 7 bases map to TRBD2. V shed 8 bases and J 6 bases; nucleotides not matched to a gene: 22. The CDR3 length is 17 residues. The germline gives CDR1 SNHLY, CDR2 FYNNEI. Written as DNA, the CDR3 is TGTGCCAGCGGGAGGGACCCCGGGACTGCCGACCACGGCGAGCAGTACTTC. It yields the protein CASGRDPGTADHGEQYF.

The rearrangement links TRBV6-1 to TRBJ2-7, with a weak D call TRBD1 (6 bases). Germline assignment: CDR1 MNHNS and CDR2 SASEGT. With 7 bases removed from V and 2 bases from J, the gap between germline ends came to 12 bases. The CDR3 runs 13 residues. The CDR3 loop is CASTHRTAYEQYF. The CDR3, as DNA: TGTGCCAGCACCCACCGGACAGCCTACGAGCAGTACTTC.

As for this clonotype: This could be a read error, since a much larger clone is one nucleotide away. CDR3 sequence: CASSKAGAMPNEQFF. DNA of the CDR3: TGTGCCAGCAGTAAAGCGGGAGCGATGCCCAATGAGCAGTTCTTC. J is TRBJ2-1 and V is TRBV6-1, with 8 bases matching TRBD2. Germline lookup yields CDR1 MNHNS and CDR2 SASEGT. There are 15 residues in the CDR3.

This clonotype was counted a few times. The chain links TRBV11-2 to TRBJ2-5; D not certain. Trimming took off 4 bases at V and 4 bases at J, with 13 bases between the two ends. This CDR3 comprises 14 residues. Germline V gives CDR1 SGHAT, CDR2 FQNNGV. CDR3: CASSSAGSGETQYF. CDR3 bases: TGTGCCAGCAGCTCTGCCGGTAGTGGAGAGACCCAGTACTTC.

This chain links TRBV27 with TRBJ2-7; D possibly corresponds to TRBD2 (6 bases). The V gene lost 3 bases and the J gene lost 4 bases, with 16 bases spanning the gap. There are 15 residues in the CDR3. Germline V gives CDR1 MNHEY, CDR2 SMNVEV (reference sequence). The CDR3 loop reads CASSFQASEEYEQYF. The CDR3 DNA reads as TGTGCCAGCAGTTTTCAGGCTAGCGAGGAGTACGAGCAGTACTTC.

The CDR3 bases are TGTGCCAGCAGTTTAACAGCAACCTACGAGCAGTACTTC. It yields the protein CASSLTATYEQYF. V is TRBV27 and J is TRBJ2-7; no clear D gene. This CDR3 comprises 13 residues. Trimming took 2 bases from V and 2 from J, leaving 7 bases between them. CDR1 and CDR2 (germline): MNHEY, SMNVEV (reference sequence).

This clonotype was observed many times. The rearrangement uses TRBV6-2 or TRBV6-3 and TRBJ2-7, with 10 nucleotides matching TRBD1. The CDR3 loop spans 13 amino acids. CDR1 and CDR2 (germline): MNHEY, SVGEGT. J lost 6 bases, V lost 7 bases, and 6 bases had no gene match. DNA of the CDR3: TGTGCCAGCAATATCGGACAGGGGGTCGAGCAGTACTTC. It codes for CASNIGQGVEQYF.

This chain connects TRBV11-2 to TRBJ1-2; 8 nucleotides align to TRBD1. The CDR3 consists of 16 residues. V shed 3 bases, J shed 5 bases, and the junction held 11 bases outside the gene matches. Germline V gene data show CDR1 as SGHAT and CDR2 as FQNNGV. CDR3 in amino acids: CASSLDWQGADYGYTF. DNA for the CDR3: TGTGCCAGCAGCTTGGACTGGCAGGGGGCAGATTATGGCTACACCTTC.

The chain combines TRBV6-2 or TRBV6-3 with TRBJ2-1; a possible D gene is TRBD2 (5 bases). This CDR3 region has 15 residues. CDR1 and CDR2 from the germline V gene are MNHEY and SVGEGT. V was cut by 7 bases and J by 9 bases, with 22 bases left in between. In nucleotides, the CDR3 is TGTGCCAGCACCCCTTCCCGAACTAGTCTGGGTGAGCAGTTCTTC. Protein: CASTPSRTSLGEQFF.